What follows is one T cell receptor (beta chain) and its context. Patients at the Seattle site were enrolled during active infection and followed longitudinally. Per the original methods: Amplified reference gene primers provided the basis for estimating nucleated cell counts. The protocol was immunoSEQ multiplex PCR, while the TCRdb copy is restricted to in-frame clones and leaves out a portion. V and J calls and clone size come straight from that table; D and trimming were deduced from the DNA. The sample carries about 68,000 clones, 86% recorded once. The data originate from a study of blood T cell repertoires in COVID-19. Looking at the study overall: Researchers got acute and convalescent COVID-19 samples from the United States, Italy and Spain. Nucleic acid was either cDNA or gDNA, and it came from T cells, B-cell-depleted T cells, or PBMCs.

J was trimmed by 4 bases and V by 3 bases; bases with no gene match: 1. This CDR3 has 13 residues. Germline V gene sequence: CDR1 SNHLY, CDR2 FYNNEI. The chain links TRBV2 to TRBJ1-2, with TRBD1 matching over 8 bases. The receptor comes from a man aged 80 or over with COVID-19, enrolled during active disease. Source material: peripheral blood. The CDR3 reads CASSEDRVYGYTF. In DNA, the CDR3 is TGTGCCAGCAGTGAGGACAGGGTCTATGGCTACACCTTC.